This is a list of T cell receptor beta chains from one sample in a study of blood T cell repertoires in COVID-19. Sequencing was performed with immunoSEQ multiplex PCR; in TCRdb, only in-frame clones are kept and a portion is missing. The sample comprises 50,000 to 65,000 clones, roughly 81% of which are singletons, and around 5.3% rests with the top ten. The sample comprised peripheral blood. Receptors were obtained from an older woman with acute or convalescent COVID-19. Both conserved end residues are part of each CDR3. A D gene is named only where the DNA matches it firmly. Clone size is stated in some rows and not others, as once, few, many or a class when expanded.

j_gene,v_gene,abundance,len,d_gene,CDR3nt,CDR3aa
TRBJ1-5,TRBV7-8,NA,17,TRBD1,TGTGCCAGCAGCCGACTTGGGACAGTCTATAGCAATCAGCCCCAGCATTTT,CASSRLGTVYSNQPQHF
TRBJ2-3,TRBV10-1,NA,13,NA,TGCGCCAGCAGTGCAGGGGAGACAGATACGCAGTATTTT,CASSAGETDTQYF
TRBJ2-1,TRBV9,NA,15,TRBD2,TGTGCCAGCAGCGTAACGGGGGGCTCCTACAATGAGCAGTTCTTC,CASSVTGGSYNEQFF
TRBJ1-5,TRBV2,once,14,NA,TGTGCCAGCAGTGATGAGGTGGGCAATCAGCCCCAGCATTTT,CASSDEVGNQPQHF
TRBJ1-1,TRBV5-5,NA,14,TRBD1,TGTGCCAGCAGCTTTTGGACAGGGAACACTGAAGCTTTCTTT,CASSFWTGNTEAFF
TRBJ1-1,TRBV6-1,NA,14,NA,TGTGCCAGCAGTGAAAGCGGGGGGAACACTGAAGCTTTCTTT,CASSESGGNTEAFF
TRBJ1-2,TRBV13,NA,14,NA,TGTGCCAGCACTACCGCCAACAGGGTCCCAGGCTACACCTTC,CASTTANRVPGYTF
TRBJ2-5,TRBV24-1,NA,16,NA,TGTGCCACCAGTGATACTGGTCGGGCAGGGGAAGAGACCCAGTACTTC,CATSDTGRAGEETQYF
TRBJ1-1,TRBV5-1,NA,14,TRBD1,TGCGCCAGCAGCATCACAGGGGGCCCCGCTGAAGCTTTCTTT,CASSITGGPAEAFF
TRBJ1-2,TRBV3-1/TRBV3-2,NA,16,TRBD1,TGTGCCAGCAACCAAGGGGGGACAGGGGGCGGCTATGGCTACACCTTC,CASNQGGTGGGYGYTF
TRBJ1-2,TRBV10-3,NA,15,NA,TGTGCCATCCCCGCGGCCAGGGCGGAATCGAGTGGCTACACCTTC,CAIPAARAESSGYTF
TRBJ1-2,TRBV19,NA,14,NA,TGTGCCAGTTACAACGGCGGGGCTAACTATGGCTACACCTTC,CASYNGGANYGYTF
TRBJ2-5,TRBV12-3/TRBV12-4,NA,12,NA,TGTGCCAGCGGCCCGGGTCAAGAGACCCAGTACTTC,CASGPGQETQYF
TRBJ2-5,TRBV4-1,NA,15,TRBD2,TGCGCCAGCAGCCAAGATGGACTAGTTGAAGAGACCCAGTACTTC,CASSQDGLVEETQYF
TRBJ2-1,TRBV18,NA,17,TRBD2,TGTGCCAGCTCATCCCCTAGCGGGAGGGCCTCCTACAATGAGCAGTTCTTC,CASSSPSGRASYNEQFF
TRBJ1-5,TRBV21-1,NA,15,NA,TGTGCCAGCAGCACCGACAGGGCCCCCAATCAGCCCCAGCATTTT,CASSTDRAPNQPQHF
TRBJ1-3,TRBV30,NA,14,NA,TGTGCCTGGAGTGTGGGCAACTCTGGAAACACCATATATTTT,CAWSVGNSGNTIYF
TRBJ2-1,TRBV24-1,NA,14,NA,TGTGCCACCAGTGATTGGGATGAGGGCAATGAGCAGTTCTTC,CATSDWDEGNEQFF
TRBJ1-4,TRBV18,NA,16,NA,TGTGCCAGCTCACCACGGAGGGAAGCAACTAATGAAAAACTGTTTTTT,CASSPRREATNEKLFF
TRBJ1-1,TRBV6-5,NA,15,NA,TGTGCCAGCTTTCAACGATACCCCAGGGGCACTGAAGCTTTCTTT,CASFQRYPRGTEAFF
TRBJ1-2,TRBV29-1,NA,14,NA,TGCAGCGTTGAAGGGCTGGGGGCCAACTATGGCTACACCTTC,CSVEGLGANYGYTF
TRBJ2-2,TRBV28,NA,13,NA,TGTGCCAGCCGTGGACAGAACACCGGGGAGCTGTTTTTT,CASRGQNTGELFF
TRBJ2-2,TRBV18,once,15,NA,TGTGCCAGCCCCCAGGGCGGATCGAACACCGGGGAGCTGTTTTTT,CASPQGGSNTGELFF
TRBJ1-1,TRBV5-1,NA,15,NA,TGCGCCAGCACCCTGGACAGTGTAGATCGTGCTGAAGCTTTCTTT,CASTLDSVDRAEAFF
TRBJ2-1,TRBV5-1,few,14,TRBD2,TGCGCCAGCAGCCGCGGGAGTTCCTACAATGAGCAGTTCTTC,CASSRGSSYNEQFF
TRBJ1-3,TRBV29-1,NA,15,TRBD1,TGCAGCGTTGAAGATCCTCGGACAGGGAGAAACACCATATATTTT,CSVEDPRTGRNTIYF
TRBJ1-6,TRBV14,NA,14,NA,TGTGCCAGCAGCCCTGAGAGGGTGAACTCACCCCTCCACTTT,CASSPERVNSPLHF
TRBJ1-5,TRBV28,NA,14,TRBD1,TGTGCCAGCAGTTTATGGGACAGGGGTAAGCCCCAGCATTTT,CASSLWDRGKPQHF
TRBJ2-3,TRBV7-8,NA,16,TRBD2,TGTGCCAGCAGCTTCCGGACGGGCGGGAGGGCAGATACGCAGTATTTT,CASSFRTGGRADTQYF
TRBJ1-1,TRBV6-1,NA,13,NA,TGTGCCAGCAGTGATAAATGGAACACTGAAGCTTTCTTT,CASSDKWNTEAFF
TRBJ1-1,TRBV5-4,NA,14,NA,TGTGCCAGTAACCGGGACACACTGAACACTGAAGCTTTCTTT,CASNRDTLNTEAFF
TRBJ1-6,TRBV10-3,NA,13,NA,TGTGCCATCAGTGAGGACAAGTATTCACCCCTCCACTTT,CAISEDKYSPLHF